This passage covers 17 T cell receptor beta chains from one sample sequenced in a study of cytomegalovirus exposure and HLA in healthy donors (dated by TCRdb to about 2017). The library was prepared using the immunoSEQ multiplex PCR assay. The multiplex PCR relied on a mix of 60 forward primers for TCR Vbeta segments and 13 reverse primers for TCR Jbeta segments. TCRdb's version of the immuneACCESS table is confined to in-frame rearrangements and falls short of the full clone set. An unresolved V gene accounts for under half of the shortfall where checked; the remainder is of unknown origin. The sample table contains more than 35,000 clones; only one count was recorded for about 53% of them. The ten biggest clones cover more than 5% of the sample. The sample was PBMCs. The origin of the receptors is a woman between 40 and 55 years old in good health and CMV-seropositive.

The chain links TRBV10-3 to TRBJ2-1; 11 nucleotides align to TRBD2. Unmatched junction bases numbered 4, after V lost 0 bases and J lost 12 bases. The CDR3 sequence is 14 residues long. Germline CDR1 is ENHRY and CDR2 is SYGVKD. This CDR3 is CAISESTSGAGQFF. DNA for the CDR3: TGTGCCATCAGTGAGTCGACTAGCGGGGCCGGGCAGTTCTTC.

This clone was counted only a few times. The rearrangement uses TRBV5-1 and TRBJ1-5; D not resolved. Germline V gene data show CDR1 as SGHRS and CDR2 as YFSETQ. The CDR3 is made up of 13 amino acids. The V end was cut by 4 bases, the J end by 6 bases, with 11 bases between. The CDR3 region has the DNA TGCGCCAGCAGCACGAGGAGTTTTCAGCCCCAGCATTTT. It translates to CASSTRSFQPQHF.

This sequence joins TRBV2 and TRBJ1-1; 11 nucleotides line up with TRBD1. V shed 5 bases, J shed 4 bases, and the junction held 12 bases outside the gene matches. Germline V lookup: CDR1 SNHLY, CDR2 FYNNEI. CDR3 length equals 17 residues. CDR3 region: CASSTRGQGGKGTEAFF. The CDR3 DNA reads as TGTGCCAGCAGTACTCGGGGACAGGGGGGCAAGGGCACTGAAGCTTTCTTT.

Worth noting for this clone: This sample also contains other DNA sequences that code for the same CDR3. This chain uses TRBV4-2 with TRBJ2-2; D remains unclear. Germline CDR1 and CDR2: LGHNA and YNFKEQ. This CDR3 has 15 amino acids. Trimming stripped 4 bases from V and 0 bases from J, with 9 bases between. CDR3 region: CASSPPVSNTGELFF. CDR3 coding DNA: TGTGCCAGCAGCCCCCCTGTGTCGAACACCGGGGAGCTGTTTTTT.

The chain combines TRBV21-1 with TRBJ2-2; the table assigns TRBD2, which was not confirmed against the DNA. TRBV21-1 is described as a pseudogene. The CDR3 runs to 16 residues. The CDR3 is CASSKGETYNTGELFF. CDR3 DNA: TGTGCCAGCAGCAAAGGGGAGACCTACAACACCGGGGAGCTGTTTTTT.

The rearrangement links TRBV5-1 to TRBJ1-2; 8 bases fit TRBD1. This CDR3 has 15 amino acids. The V gene end was trimmed by 0 bases and the J gene end by 7 bases; junction bases not matched to a gene: 8. Per germline, CDR1 SGHRS and CDR2 YFSETQ. The CDR3 reads CASSLEAGGRFGYTF. The CDR3 DNA reads as TGCGCCAGCAGCTTGGAGGCAGGGGGCCGGTTTGGCTACACCTTC.

The chain joins TRBV7-9 to TRBJ2-7; tentative D call: TRBD1 (6 bases). Germline V gene data show CDR1 as SEHNR and CDR2 as FQNEAQ (reference sequence). Trimming removed 1 base from V and 0 bases from J, with 10 bases in between. This CDR3 contains 15 residues. The CDR3 loop reads CASSLGDRSSYEQYF. The CDR3 DNA sequence: TGTGCCAGCAGCTTAGGAGACAGGAGCTCCTACGAGCAGTACTTC.

J is TRBJ2-2 and V is TRBV18; 8 nucleotides match TRBD1. The germline V gene has CDR1 KGHSH and CDR2 LQKENI. This CDR3 spans 17 amino acids. Unmatched junction bases numbered 12, after V lost 8 bases and J lost 1 base. The CDR3 protein is CASLVRDRSWNTGELFF. CDR3 bases: TGTGCCAGCCTAGTCCGGGACAGGTCGTGGAACACCGGGGAGCTGTTTTTT.

This clone was detected a few times. This chain links TRBV4-2 with TRBJ2-5; 8 bases line up with TRBD2. CDR3 length equals 16 residues. J gave up 3 bases and V 3 bases, and 9 bases lay outside the gene matches. Germline lookup yields CDR1 LGHNA and CDR2 YNFKEQ. The DNA of the CDR3 is TGTGCCAGCAGCCAGATTCCGGGGGGGATAGAAGAGACCCAGTACTTC. Its translation: CASSQIPGGIEETQYF.

The gene calls are TRBV4-1 and TRBJ1-2; 10 bases are shared with TRBD1. Germline V CDR1 and CDR2: MGHRA, YSYEKL. CDR3 length: 16 amino acids. With 5 bases clipped from V and 3 bases from J, the junction kept 9 bases outside the gene matches. The chain's CDR3 is CASSLPTGGGDYGYTF. The CDR3 nucleotides read TGCGCCAGCAGCTTACCGACAGGGGGCGGGGACTATGGCTACACCTTC.

This clone was detected a few times. The chain combines TRBV6-5 with TRBJ1-2; no definite D call. The CDR3 has 13 amino acids. Germline V gives CDR1 MNHEY, CDR2 SVGAGI. Trimming shortened V by 8 bases and J by 4 bases, and 14 bases separated the two germline ends. The CDR3 is CASRTLATYGYTF. CDR3 DNA: TGTGCCAGCCGGACTCTTGCCACCTATGGCTACACCTTC.

V gene TRBV10-3 combines with J gene TRBJ2-6; tentatively, D is TRBD1 (5 bases). V was pared by 0 bases and J by 4 bases, with 10 bases between. CDR1 ENHRY and CDR2 SYGVKD come from the germline V gene. The CDR3 length is 16 residues. The CDR3 sequence: CAISESQGAGANVLTF. CDR3 bases: TGTGCCATCAGTGAGTCGCAGGGTGCGGGGGCCAACGTCCTGACTTTC.

This chain uses TRBV2 with TRBJ2-2; 9 bases agree with TRBD2. The CDR3 runs to 15 residues. Germline V CDR1 and CDR2: SNHLY, FYNNEI. After removal of 1 base from V and 8 bases from J, the junction contained 5 bases not matched to a gene. CDR3 region: CASSEEGLALGELFF. Here the CDR3 DNA reads TGTGCCAGCAGTGAAGAGGGACTAGCCCTTGGGGAGCTGTTTTTT.

The chain couples TRBV9 to TRBJ1-2; no definite D call. The CDR3 covers 15 residues. V lost 4 bases and J lost 0, with 13 bases in between. Per the germline V gene, CDR1 is SGDLS and CDR2 is YYNGEE. DNA of the CDR3: TGTGCCAGCAGCATACATACAGCCCCTAACTATGGCTACACCTTC. It encodes CASSIHTAPNYGYTF.

This chain connects TRBV5-1 to TRBJ2-2; TRBD1 might be the D (6 bases). The CDR3 contains 15 residues. Germline CDR1 SGHRS, CDR2 YFSETQ. V lost 3 bases and J 2 bases, leaving 11 bases between the germline ends. As DNA, the CDR3 is TGCGCCAGCAGCTCTCAGGGGCCAAACACCGGGGAGCTGTTTTTT. It translates to CASSSQGPNTGELFF.

The rearrangement links TRBV5-4 to TRBJ1-4; 11 bases fit TRBD1. Germline trimming cut 4 bases from V and 6 bases from J; bases unmatched to any gene: 2. CDR3 length: 14 residues. The germline V gene has CDR1 SGHNT and CDR2 YYREEE (reference sequence). The CDR3 DNA reads TGTGCCAGCAGCCGGGACAGGGGGGATGAAAAACTGTTTTTT. Protein sequence: CASSRDRGDEKLFF.

The chain carries TRBV5-1 and TRBJ2-7; maybe TRBD2 (6 bases). The length of the CDR3 is 16 residues. Trimming pared 4 bases from V and 0 bases from J, leaving 17 bases between. Germline V gives CDR1 SGHRS, CDR2 YFSETQ. The DNA for the CDR3 is TGCGCCAGCAGCCCCGGCGGGGCTAGGAGCTCCTACGAGCAGTACTTC. It specifies CASSPGGARSSYEQYF.